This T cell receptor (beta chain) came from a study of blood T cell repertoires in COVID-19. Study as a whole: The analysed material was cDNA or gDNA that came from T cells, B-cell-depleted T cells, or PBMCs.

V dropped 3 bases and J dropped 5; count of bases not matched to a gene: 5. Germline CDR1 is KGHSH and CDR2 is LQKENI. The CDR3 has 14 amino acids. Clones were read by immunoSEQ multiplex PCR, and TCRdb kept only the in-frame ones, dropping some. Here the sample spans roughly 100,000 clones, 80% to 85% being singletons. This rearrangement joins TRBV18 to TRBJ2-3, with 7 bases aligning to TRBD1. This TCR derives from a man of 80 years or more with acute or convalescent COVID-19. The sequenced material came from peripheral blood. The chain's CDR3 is CASSPFGQVDTQYF. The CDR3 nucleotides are TGTGCCAGCTCACCGTTCGGACAGGTAGATACGCAGTATTTT.